The 28 T cell receptor beta chains given below trace back to one sample, sequenced in a study of T-cell memory formation after mild COVID-19 (dated by TCRdb to the early 2020s). Libraries were made using 5' RACE. These reads were obtained on an Illumina NovaSeq 6000. TCRdb reworked the public reads: Q25 trimming with fastp, MiXCR clone assembly, productive beta chains retained. When rows share a CDR3 protein, they turn into one entry using the most common DNA and genes. This sample comprises about 390,000 distinct CDR3 sequences, 16% of them detected only once. The ten largest clones represent under 25% of the sample. The sample was PBMCs or a T cell subset sorted from them (not recorded which). Receptors originate from a man between 18 and 35 years old who had mild COVID-19 (a few samples of this study predate the infection). The sample titles of this study are shuffled in the database, so cell type and time point are left out; the donor was told from shared clones.

In this sample, this clonotype turned up many times. The V gene is TRBV9, the J gene TRBJ2-2; perhaps TRBD1 as D (5 bases). V lost 4 bases, J lost 4 bases, and 17 bases lay in between. The CDR3 loop spans 16 amino acids. Germline assignment: CDR1 SGDLS and CDR2 YYNGEE. CDR3 sequence reads: CASSFRRTLSTGELFF. CDR3 in DNA: TGTGCCAGCAGCTTCCGACGGACACTGTCCACCGGGGAGCTGTTTTTT. The variable domain in full, completed from reference TRBV9 and TRBJ2-2, reads DSGVTQTPKHLITATGQRVTLRCSPRSGDLSVYWYQQSLDQGLQFLIQYYNGEERAKGNILERFSAQQFPDLHSELNLSSLELGDSALYFCASSFRRTLSTGELFFGEGSRLTVL.

The sample holds a few counts of this clonotype. This sequence joins TRBV4-3 and TRBJ2-5; D unclear. The CDR3 is made up of 12 amino acids. Germline V gene lookup returns CDR1 LGHNA and CDR2 YSLEER. V lost 0 bases and J 10 bases, leaving 9 bases between the germline ends. The CDR3 DNA is TGCGCCAGCAGCCAAGATGCAGGTATCCAGTACTTC. Translating it yields CASSQDAGIQYF.

The sample holds a few counts of this clonotype. The chain couples TRBV6-5 to TRBJ1-2; D possibly corresponds to TRBD1 (5 bases). The V end was cut by 2 bases, the J end by 14 bases, with 15 bases between. The V gene's germline CDR1 is MNHEY and CDR2 SVGAGI. The CDR3 is made up of 12 amino acids. CDR3 in DNA: TGTGCCAGCAGTTACAATCGGGGGAGTTGGACCTTC. Protein product: CASSYNRGSWTF.

The genes are TRBV20-1 and TRBJ2-1, with a weak D call TRBD1 (5 bases). Per germline, CDR1 DFQATT and CDR2 SNEGSKA (reference sequence). The CDR3 is 12 residues long. The V end was cut by 6 bases, the J end by 8 bases, with 14 bases between. CDR3 in amino acids: CSASDSFDEQFF. The DNA for the CDR3 is TGCAGTGCGAGCGACAGTTTCGATGAGCAGTTCTTC.

The sample holds a few counts of this clonotype. The chain combines TRBV7-3 with TRBJ1-1, with 10 bases lining up with TRBD1. V lost 5 bases, J lost 6 bases, and 6 bases stayed unmatched. The CDR3 has 14 residues. Germline V CDR1 and CDR2: SGHTA, FQGTGA. CDR3 sequence (DNA): TGTGCCAGCAGCAAGACAGGGGGCGAGGCTGAAGCTTTCTTT. It codes for CASSKTGGEAEAFF. Combining the CDR3 with reference TRBV7-3 and TRBJ1-1 gives the whole variable domain GAGVSQTPSNKVTEKGKYVELRCDPISGHTALYWYRQSLGQGPEFLIYFQGTGAADDSGLPNDRFFAVRPEGSVSTLKIQRTERGDSAVYLCASSKTGGEAEAFFGQGTRLTVV.

The chain is built from TRBV6-2 or TRBV6-3 and TRBJ1-3, with TRBD1 identical over 8 bases. The CDR3 is 14 residues long. Germline V gene lookup returns CDR1 MNHEY and CDR2 SVGEGT. J was trimmed by 8 bases and V by 4 bases; bases with no gene match: 7. CDR3 residues: CASSFLDREDTIYF. For the CDR3, the DNA is TGTGCCAGCAGTTTCTTGGACAGGGAAGACACCATATATTTT.

In this sample, this clonotype turned up a few times. The CDR3 reads CASILQGGHNSPLHF. The CDR3 nucleotides are TGTGCCAGCATCCTACAGGGGGGCCATAATTCACCCCTCCACTTT. This sequence joins TRBV7-2 and TRBJ1-6, with TRBD1 identical over 8 bases. Germline CDR1 and CDR2: SGHTA and FQGNSA. The CDR3 is 15 amino acids. The V gene end was trimmed by 7 bases and the J gene end by 5 bases; junction bases not matched to a gene: 7.

This clonotype was detected only a few times. The CDR3 is CASSILGSPEAFF. The DNA for the CDR3 is TGTGCCAGTAGTATACTGGGCAGCCCTGAAGCTTTCTTT. The chain combines TRBV19 with TRBJ1-1; D is unclear. Germline values: CDR1 LNHDA, CDR2 SQIVND (reference sequence). This CDR3 region has 13 residues. V gave up 2 bases and J gave up 6 bases, with 10 bases separating them. Full variable domain (remainder filled in from reference TRBV19 and TRBJ1-1): DGGITQSPKYLFRKEGQNVTLSCEQNLNHDAMYWYRQDPGQGLRLIYYSQIVNDFQKGDIAEGYSVSREKKESFPLTVTSAQKNPTAFYLCASSILGSPEAFFGQGTRLTVV.

The genes are TRBV20-1 and TRBJ1-2; 7 bases line up with TRBD1. The CDR3 runs 17 residues. The J segment lost 2 bases and the V segment lost 1 base, leaving 13 bases of the junction unmatched. Germline CDR1 DFQATT, CDR2 SNEGSKA (reference sequence). In DNA, the CDR3 is TGCAGTGCTAGAGCCCCCGAAACGGGGACAGCGAACTATGGCTACACCTTC. It specifies CSARAPETGTANYGYTF.

V gene TRBV15 combines with J gene TRBJ2-3, with D perhaps matching TRBD1 (6 bases). The germline V and J ends were trimmed by 3 bases and 5 bases, with 15 bases remaining between them. Germline CDR1 is LNHNV and CDR2 is YYDKDF (reference sequence). The CDR3 has 15 amino acids. The CDR3 reads CATSRGESGVDTQYF. The DNA for the CDR3 is TGTGCCACCAGCAGGGGGGAATCAGGGGTAGATACGCAGTATTTT.

V usage is TRBV18 and J usage is TRBJ2-5; D possibly corresponds to TRBD2 (6 bases). Trimming removed 3 bases at V and 5 bases at J, with 16 bases between. Germline V gene sequence: CDR1 KGHSH, CDR2 LQKENI. The CDR3 extends over 15 amino acids. CDR3 in amino acids: CASSPPSSAGETQYF. The CDR3 region has the DNA TGTGCCAGCTCACCGCCCTCTAGCGCCGGGGAGACCCAGTACTTC.

The chain couples TRBV7-6 to TRBJ2-1; weak D call: TRBD2 (5 bases). Germline V gene data show CDR1 as SGHVS and CDR2 as FNYEAQ. The CDR3 covers 15 residues. V lost 5 bases and J lost 7, with 18 bases in between. For the CDR3, the DNA is TGTGCCAGCAGCCCTGGGCCATCGGAGGTGAATGAGCAGTTCTTC. Residues: CASSPGPSEVNEQFF.

The CDR3 sequence: CASSYSSGDNYGYTF. Written as DNA, the CDR3 is TGTGCCAGCAGTTACTCGTCAGGCGACAACTATGGCTACACCTTC. This chain links TRBV6-5 with TRBJ1-2; D remains ambiguous. The CDR3 contains 15 residues. CDR1 and CDR2 from the germline V gene are MNHEY and SVGAGI. With 0 bases removed from V and 2 bases from J, the gap between germline ends came to 10 bases.

This clonotype was recorded a few times. This chain joins TRBV20-1 and TRBJ2-5; 9 bases fit TRBD2. Unmatched junction bases numbered 5, after V lost 7 bases and J lost 2 bases. The CDR3 length is 13 residues. Germline CDR1 reads DFQATT; CDR2 reads SNEGSKA (reference sequence). In DNA form, the CDR3 reads TGCAGTGTTGGGCTAGCGGGGCAAGAGACCCAGTACTTC. Its translation is CSVGLAGQETQYF.

A few counts support this clonotype. The chain employs TRBV9 and TRBJ1-1, with 8 nucleotides matching TRBD1. This CDR3 comprises 17 residues. J lost 6 bases, V lost 0 bases, and 13 bases had no gene match. Looked up from germline, CDR1 is SGDLS and CDR2 is YYNGEE. The CDR3 loop is CASSVVGSGGLGAEAFF. CDR3 nucleotides: TGTGCCAGCAGCGTAGTGGGGTCAGGGGGCTTGGGCGCTGAAGCTTTCTTT.

In this sample, this clonotype turned up many times. The gene calls are TRBV27 and TRBJ2-1; TRBD2 might be the D (5 bases). Trimming left V 5 bases short and J 4 bases short, with 12 bases between. This CDR3 region has 14 residues. Germline assignment: CDR1 MNHEY and CDR2 SMNVEV (reference sequence). The CDR3 spells CASSDPGVYNEQFF. The CDR3 DNA follows: TGTGCCAGCAGTGACCCCGGGGTGTACAATGAGCAGTTCTTC.

This clonotype appeared many times. The CDR3 loop reads CASSRNNEQFF. CDR3 nucleotide sequence: TGTGCCAGCAGTAGGAACAATGAGCAGTTCTTC. The rearrangement joins TRBV2 to TRBJ2-1; D gene uncertain. The CDR3 sequence is 11 residues long. Germline lookup yields CDR1 SNHLY and CDR2 FYNNEI. V was shortened by 5 bases and J by 5 bases, with 4 bases between the two germline ends.

V gene TRBV4-2 combines with J gene TRBJ1-2; the D is unclear. Trimming took 3 bases from V and 4 from J, leaving 12 bases between them. There are 14 residues in the CDR3. Germline CDR1 is LGHNA and CDR2 is YNFKEQ. The CDR3 DNA is TGTGCCAGCAGCCACCCGGACCTTATCTATGGCTACACCTTC. Protein: CASSHPDLIYGYTF.

This clonotype was recorded a few times. The chain recombines TRBV12-3 or TRBV12-4 with TRBJ1-2; TRBD1 agrees at 10 bases. The CDR3 loop spans 15 amino acids. J was trimmed by 5 bases and V by 6 bases; bases with no gene match: 9. The CDR3, as DNA: TGTGCCAGCAGCCCGGGACAGGGGCTTTTTTATGGCTACACCTTC. Translating it yields CASSPGQGLFYGYTF.

This clonotype appeared a few times. This chain joins TRBV10-3 and TRBJ2-7; D not certain. Germline V gene sequence: CDR1 ENHRY, CDR2 SYGVKD. This CDR3 has 17 amino acids. V lost 2 bases and J 6 bases, leaving 23 bases between the germline ends. For the CDR3, the DNA is TGTGCCATCAGTGAGCAGACTCTCTCCACATTCTCTGGCGAGCAGTACTTC. Its translation: CAISEQTLSTFSGEQYF.

The V and J genes are TRBV7-9 and TRBJ2-1; 7 nucleotides line up with TRBD1. Germline loops: CDR1 SEHNR, CDR2 FQNEAQ (reference sequence). V dropped 6 bases and J dropped 6; count of bases not matched to a gene: 5. The CDR3 contains 13 residues. The CDR3 DNA reads TGTGCCAGCAGGTCGGGACAGATCAATGAGCAGTTCTTC. Translation: CASRSGQINEQFF.

This clonotype was seen only a few times. The chain uses TRBV4-3 and TRBJ2-1; D tentatively fits TRBD1 or TRBD2 (5 bases each). The ends were cut back, 4 bases at V and 8 bases at J, with 15 bases in the middle. CDR3 length: 14 residues. The germline V gene encodes CDR1 LGHNA and CDR2 YSLEER. CDR3 nucleotide sequence: TGCGCCAGCAGCCGGGGGTTAGGGATCGATGAGCAGTTCTTC. Protein product: CASSRGLGIDEQFF.

The chain joins TRBV5-1 to TRBJ2-3, with D unclear. The CDR3 totals 13 residues. Germline-derived CDR1 and CDR2 are SGHRS and YFSETQ. V shed 2 bases and J shed 2 bases, with 6 bases lying between them. CDR3 nucleotides: TGCGCCAGCAGCTTCATCCCCACAGATACGCAGTATTTT. It specifies CASSFIPTDTQYF.

The chain links TRBV9 to TRBJ2-3; possible D gene TRBD2, 6 bases. Germline values: CDR1 SGDLS, CDR2 YYNGEE. V was cut by 1 base and J by 6 bases, with 12 bases left in between. This CDR3 has 14 amino acids. CDR3 sequence reads: CASSVLELADTQYF. The DNA for the CDR3 is TGTGCCAGCAGCGTATTGGAACTAGCTGATACGCAGTATTTT. The variable domain in full, with the rest retrieved from reference TRBV9 and TRBJ2-3, is DSGVTQTPKHLITATGQRVTLRCSPRSGDLSVYWYQQSLDQGLQFLIQYYNGEERAKGNILERFSAQQFPDLHSELNLSSLELGDSALYFCASSVLELADTQYFGPGTRLTVL.

This clonotype showed up just a few times. This chain joins TRBV7-8 and TRBJ2-5, with D hard to call. Trimming took off 2 bases at V and 2 bases at J, with 12 bases between the two ends. CDR1 is SGHVS and CDR2 is FQNEAQ in the germline V gene. The CDR3 contains 15 residues. The CDR3 nucleotides read TGTGCCAGCAGCTTACCCCCGAGGTCACAAGAGACCCAGTACTTC. It specifies CASSLPPRSQETQYF.

The chain carries TRBV10-3 and TRBJ2-3; 15 nucleotides agree with TRBD2. The germline V gene has CDR1 ENHRY and CDR2 SYGVKD. J lost 3 bases, V lost 6 bases, and 1 base had no gene match. This CDR3 has 15 amino acids. The CDR3 region has the DNA TGTGCCATCAGGGGACTAGCGGGGGGAACAGATACGCAGTATTTT. This gives the protein CAIRGLAGGTDTQYF.

This clonotype turned up a few times. The chain recombines TRBV20-1 with TRBJ1-6, with D uncertain. CDR3 size: 14 residues. CDR1 DFQATT and CDR2 SNEGSKA come from the germline V gene (reference sequence). Trimming stripped 5 bases from V and 7 bases from J, with 15 bases between. The CDR3 sequence is CSALPLTGNSPLHF. CDR3 bases: TGCAGTGCTTTACCCCTGACTGGAAATTCACCCCTCCACTTT.

In its sample, this clonotype was seen many times. The rearrangement joins TRBV7-2 to TRBJ1-5; D is perhaps TRBD1 (6 bases). The CDR3 consists of 16 residues. The germline V gene has CDR1 SGHTA and CDR2 FQGNSA. V was clipped by 1 base and J by 6 bases, with 16 bases between them. The CDR3 DNA follows: TGTGCCAGCAGCTTAGTCGGGGTTACAGGGACTCAGCCCCAGCATTTT. Protein product: CASSLVGVTGTQPQHF. The full variable domain, in which reference TRBV7-2 and TRBJ1-5 provide the parts outside the CDR3, is GAGVSQSPSNKVTEKGKDVELRCDPISGHTALYWYRQSLGQGLEFLIYFQGNSAPDKSGLPSDRFSAERTGGSVSTLTIQRTQQEDSAVYLCASSLVGVTGTQPQHFGDGTRLSIL.